This TCR beta chain originates from a study of T-cell memory formation after mild COVID-19. In the study overall: The TCR clusters were mostly specific to one donor. Whole-study results and caveats: Pre-infection memory held some responding clones, suggesting pre-existing cross-reactive T cells responded. Clones that contracted clustered mainly in CM and EM if CD4+ and in EMRA if CD8+.

To note about this clonotype: What it binds is unknown.

The authors produced TCR alpha and TCR beta cDNA libraries with sample barcodes and UMIs by 5'RACE using constant-segment primers. A single record per CDR3 protein comes from TCRdb applying MiXCR to the 5' RACE reads. Of 550,000 to 600,000 distinct CDR3 sequences listed, roughly 21% are singletons. This CDR3 is 13 amino acids long. Trimming pared 1 base from V and 5 bases from J, leaving 8 bases between. This sequence was found in an adult woman who had mild COVID-19 (a few samples of this study predate the infection). Cell type and time point are not known. What was sequenced was PBMCs or a T cell subset sorted from them (not recorded which). The rearrangement joins TRBV12-3 or TRBV12-4 to TRBJ1-2, with D uncertain. The CDR3 DNA reads TGTGCCAGCAGTTTAGGTCCGCCGTATGGCTACACCTTC. It encodes CASSLGPPYGYTF.